A selection of T cell receptor beta chains follows, all from one sample in a study of T cells in Graves' hyperthyroidism and ophthalmopathy. One entry per CDR3 protein results from TCRdb running MiXCR on the multiplex PCR reads. The table has fewer than 350,000 distinct CDR3 sequences, around a fifth seen once. Sequencing was performed on blood. The receptors were gathered from a man aged 45-65 years with Graves' ophthalmopathy. CDR3s include the opening cysteine and the closing phenylalanine or tryptophan. A D gene is named only where the DNA matches it firmly. Not every row has a clone size; where given, it reads once, few, many or a size class.

>TRBV3-1|TRBJ2-2|NA|NA
CASRLGGAPVF
TGTGCCAGTAGGCTCGGGGGCGCGCCGGTTTTT
>TRBV28|TRBJ1-1|many|TRBD1
CASSPPRGPLLF
TGTGCCAGCAGCCCCCCCAGGGGGCCACTCCTCTTT
>TRBV6-1|TRBJ1-5|NA|NA
CASRGLVDQPQHF
TGTGCCAGCAGAGGGTTAGTGGATCAGCCCCAGCATTTT
>TRBV3-1|TRBJ2-7|many|NA
CASSPGAGFPYEQYF
TGTGCCAGCAGCCCCGGGGCAGGGTTTCCCTACGAGCAGTACTTC
>TRBV27|TRBJ2-2|NA|NA
CASSLSWGVTGELFF
TGTGCCAGCAGTTTGAGTTGGGGGGTCACCGGGGAGCTGTTTTTT
>TRBV20-1|TRBJ2-1|few|NA
CSARSQASNLGNEQFF
TGCAGTGCTAGGAGCCAAGCTAGCAACCTGGGAAATGAGCAGTTCTTC
>TRBV30|TRBJ1-1|many|NA
CAWSVGGYTEAFF
TGTGCCTGGAGTGTGGGGGGTTACACTGAAGCTTTCTTT
>TRBV11-3|TRBJ1-1|many|NA
CASSLRRDTEAFF
TGTGCCAGCAGCTTAAGGAGGGACACTGAAGCTTTCTTT
>TRBV13|TRBJ2-7|many|NA
CASSFQTGTYEQYF
TGTGCCAGCAGCTTCCAGACCGGGACCTACGAGCAGTACTTC
>TRBV29-1|TRBJ2-7|NA|NA
CSVDGLGAPYEQYF
TGCAGCGTTGATGGGTTGGGGGCCCCCTACGAGCAGTACTTC
>TRBV14|TRBJ2-7|many|NA
CASSSRGGEPYEQYF
TGTGCCAGCAGTTCAAGAGGAGGGGAACCCTACGAGCAGTACTTC
>TRBV18|TRBJ1-6|NA|NA
CASTNLDRNSPLHF
TGTGCCAGCACAAACCTCGACAGAAATTCACCCCTCCACTTT
>TRBV3-1|TRBJ2-7|many|TRBD2
CASSQDTSGPSYEQYF
TGTGCCAGCAGCCAAGATACTAGCGGTCCGTCCTACGAGCAGTACTTC
>TRBV28|TRBJ2-1|few|TRBD1
CATLMDRGQNEQFF
TGTGCCACCCTCATGGACAGGGGGCAGAATGAGCAGTTCTTC
>TRBV7-8|TRBJ1-5|NA|TRBD1
CASSWGQGSGSNQPQHF
TGTGCCAGCAGTTGGGGACAGGGGTCAGGGAGCAATCAGCCCCAGCATTTT
>TRBV10-3|TRBJ2-3|NA|NA
CAISEPALASTDTQYF
TGTGCCATCAGTGAGCCCGCGCTAGCGAGCACAGATACGCAGTATTTT
>TRBV15|TRBJ2-1|few|TRBD1
CATSGRDRSHNEQFF
TGTGCCACCAGCGGCCGGGACAGGAGTCACAATGAGCAGTTCTTC
>TRBV5-8|TRBJ1-1|NA|NA
CASKQAMNTEAFF
TGTGCCAGCAAACAGGCGATGAACACTGAAGCTTTCTTT
>TRBV24-1|TRBJ2-1|NA|TRBD2
CATSDLRRSGEQFF
TGTGCCACCAGTGATTTGCGGCGTAGCGGGGAGCAGTTCTTC
>TRBV20-1|TRBJ2-7|NA|NA
CSAQVRGGEQYF
TGCAGTGCGCAGGTACGGGGAGGCGAGCAGTACTTC
>TRBV6-2/TRBV6-3|TRBJ2-2|few|TRBD2
CASSLGTSNGELFF
TGTGCCAGCAGCCTCGGGACTAGTAACGGGGAGCTGTTTTTT
>TRBV5-1|TRBJ2-7|many|TRBD2
CASSLGLAGALEQYF
TGCGCCAGCAGCTTGGGACTAGCGGGAGCGCTCGAGCAGTACTTC
>TRBV11-2|TRBJ2-5|many|TRBD2
CASSLDSGTGAQYF
TGTGCCAGCAGTCTTGATAGCGGGACTGGGGCCCAGTACTTC
>TRBV3-1|TRBJ2-3|few|NA
CASSPTASQTDTQYF
TGTGCCAGCAGCCCCACGGCTAGTCAGACAGATACGCAGTATTTT
>TRBV27|TRBJ2-5|few|NA
CASRGSQETQYF
TGTGCCAGCAGGGGCAGTCAAGAGACCCAGTACTTC
>TRBV29-1|TRBJ2-6|NA|TRBD2
CSVLGLAGDRSGANVLTF
TGCAGCGTCCTAGGACTAGCGGGAGATCGCTCTGGGGCCAACGTCCTGACTTTC
>TRBV28|TRBJ2-5|NA|NA
CASSLELPETQYF
TGTGCCAGCAGCTTGGAGCTCCCGGAGACCCAGTACTTC
>TRBV7-3|TRBJ2-3|many|NA
CASSSDGSDTQYF
TGTGCCAGCAGCTCCGACGGGTCAGATACGCAGTATTTT
>TRBV18|TRBJ2-2|NA|NA
CASSPRVQNTGELFF
TGTGCCAGCTCACCACGTGTACAGAACACCGGGGAGCTGTTTTTT
>TRBV5-4|TRBJ2-3|few|NA
CASSLVGPSTDTQYF
TGTGCCAGCAGCTTGGTAGGACCTAGCACAGATACGCAGTATTTT
>TRBV20-1|TRBJ1-1|many|NA
CSASPIPGAFF
TGCAGTGCCAGCCCAATTCCGGGAGCTTTCTTT
>TRBV20-1|TRBJ2-4|many|NA
CSARDGVTKNIQYF
TGCAGTGCTAGGGATGGAGTAACCAAAAACATTCAGTACTTC
>TRBV14|TRBJ2-7|few|NA
CASSLSGTVVSEQYF
TGTGCCAGCAGCCTCTCCGGGACGGTGGTTTCCGAGCAGTACTTC
>TRBV7-8|TRBJ2-7|many|TRBD2
CASSRYGTSGRYEQYF
TGTGCCAGCAGCCGGTATGGGACTAGCGGGAGGTACGAGCAGTACTTC
>TRBV28|TRBJ1-1|NA|NA
CASATGLGRWAEAFF
TGTGCCAGTGCGACGGGGCTGGGGAGGTGGGCTGAAGCTTTCTTT
>TRBV20-1|TRBJ2-1|NA|TRBD2
CSAEGREGGEQFF
TGCAGTGCGGAGGGGCGGGAGGGGGGAGAGCAGTTCTTC
>TRBV6-1|TRBJ1-1|many|NA
CASMTVYGTEAFF
TGTGCCAGCATGACGGTTTACGGCACTGAAGCTTTCTTT
>TRBV27|TRBJ2-1|many|TRBD2
CASSWGGRGPLTGNEQFF
TGTGCCAGCAGTTGGGGAGGGAGGGGTCCCCTCACTGGCAATGAGCAGTTCTTC
>TRBV28|TRBJ2-7|many|TRBD1
CASSPLRDRYEQYF
TGTGCCAGCAGTCCACTCCGGGACAGATACGAGCAGTACTTC
>TRBV2|TRBJ2-1|few|TRBD2
CASSELAGGPTIHNEQFF
TGTGCCAGCAGTGAACTAGCGGGAGGCCCAACGATCCACAATGAGCAGTTCTTC
>TRBV7-9|TRBJ1-6|NA|NA
CASASDYNSPLHF
TGTGCCTCCGCGTCGGACTATAATTCACCCCTCCACTTT
>TRBV30|TRBJ2-1|NA|TRBD1
CAGARDREPQFF
TGTGCCGGGGCCCGGGACAGAGAACCGCAGTTCTTC
>TRBV6-1|TRBJ1-3|few|NA
CASSSWGGTSGNTIYF
TGTGCCAGCAGTAGCTGGGGGGGCACCTCTGGAAACACCATATATTTT
>TRBV6-1|TRBJ2-1|once|NA
CASRRRDNEQFF
TGTGCCAGCAGGAGACGGGACAATGAGCAGTTCTTC
>TRBV12-3/TRBV12-4|TRBJ2-3|many|NA
CASSEKGETQYF
TGTGCCAGCAGCGAAAAGGGAGAGACGCAGTATTTT
>TRBV3-1|TRBJ2-1|many|TRBD2
CASSPRPVAGSSYNEQFF
TGTGCCAGCAGTCCGCGTCCCGTAGCGGGAAGCTCCTACAATGAGCAGTTCTTC
>TRBV12-3/TRBV12-4|TRBJ2-7|NA|TRBD1
CASSEQGWEQYF
TGTGCCAGCAGTGAACAGGGGTGGGAGCAGTACTTC
>TRBV5-4|TRBJ1-6|NA|NA
CASSLKDSPLHF
TGTGCCAGCAGCCTCAAAGATTCACCCCTCCACTTT
>TRBV11-2|TRBJ2-2|many|TRBD1
CASSRQLTGQGAGGELFF
TGTGCCAGCAGCCGACAGTTAACGGGACAGGGGGCAGGCGGGGAGCTGTTTTTT
>TRBV5-1|TRBJ2-1|many|TRBD2
CASSPAASGVGNNEQFF
TGCGCCAGCAGCCCGGCGGCTAGCGGGGTGGGTAACAATGAGCAGTTCTTC
>TRBV28|TRBJ2-4|many|NA
CASSNRDGENIQYF
TGTGCCAGCAGTAACCGGGACGGGGAAAACATTCAGTACTTC
>TRBV18|TRBJ2-1|NA|NA
CASSQGRGPSYNEQFF
TGTGCCAGCTCACAGGGGCGGGGGCCCTCCTACAATGAGCAGTTCTTC
>TRBV2|TRBJ2-2|many|NA
CASSDQWTGELFF
TGTGCCAGCAGCGACCAATGGACCGGGGAGCTGTTTTTT
>TRBV6-9|TRBJ1-1|NA|TRBD1
CASSYDRGHDTEAFF
TGTGCCAGCAGTTACGACAGGGGGCATGACACTGAAGCTTTCTTT
>TRBV28|TRBJ2-1|many|NA
CASSLVQGGQNEQFF
TGTGCCAGCAGTTTGGTTCAGGGGGGTCAGAATGAGCAGTTCTTC